Listed below are T cell receptor beta chains from one sample, sequenced in a study of blood T cell repertoires in COVID-19. The table came from immunoSEQ multiplex PCR; TCRdb's copy has only in-frame clones and leaves some out. Among fewer than 250,000 clones listed, around 81% were seen once. Specimen: peripheral blood. These receptors were taken from an older woman with active or convalescent COVID-19. Both conserved end residues are part of each CDR3. D genes are given only for firm matches. Expanded clones get a size class; other rows say once, few or many, or leave the size out.

cdr3_aa cdr3_nt j_call d_call clone_size v_call
CASGRNSDYNEQFF TGTGCCAGCGGGCGAAATAGCGACTACAATGAGCAGTTCTTC TRBJ2-1 NA NA TRBV6-5
CASSWDRSYGYTF TGTGCCAGCAGTTGGGACAGATCCTATGGCTACACCTTC TRBJ1-2 TRBD1 NA TRBV2
CSASVTKSSLHTIYF TGCAGTGCTAGTGTGACAAAGAGCTCTCTACACACCATATATTTT TRBJ1-3 NA NA TRBV20-1
CASSLNRATQYF TGTGCCAGCAGCTTAAACAGGGCTACGCAGTATTTT TRBJ2-3 NA NA TRBV11-3
CASSHRTSGGAPADEQFF TGCGCCAGCAGCCATCGGACTAGCGGGGGGGCCCCCGCTGATGAGCAGTTCTTC TRBJ2-1 TRBD2 NA TRBV5-1
CASSKNGLANEQYF TGTGCCAGCAGCAAAAACGGACTAGCGAACGAGCAGTACTTC TRBJ2-7 TRBD2 NA TRBV7-2
CSVVTGTSGIEGEQFF TGCAGCGTCGTTACCGGGACTAGCGGGATAGAGGGTGAGCAGTTCTTC TRBJ2-1 TRBD2 once TRBV29-1
CASSQEWTTGRAFF TGCGCCAGCAGCCAAGAATGGACGACAGGGCGGGCTTTCTTT TRBJ1-1 TRBD1 NA TRBV4-1
CASSRGGTGSPLHF TGTGCCAGCAGCCGGGGGGGGACGGGTTCACCCCTCCACTTT TRBJ1-6 NA NA TRBV6-5
CAWRDLAGGRHEQFF TGTGCCTGGAGAGACCTAGCGGGAGGTAGGCATGAGCAGTTCTTC TRBJ2-1 TRBD2 NA TRBV30